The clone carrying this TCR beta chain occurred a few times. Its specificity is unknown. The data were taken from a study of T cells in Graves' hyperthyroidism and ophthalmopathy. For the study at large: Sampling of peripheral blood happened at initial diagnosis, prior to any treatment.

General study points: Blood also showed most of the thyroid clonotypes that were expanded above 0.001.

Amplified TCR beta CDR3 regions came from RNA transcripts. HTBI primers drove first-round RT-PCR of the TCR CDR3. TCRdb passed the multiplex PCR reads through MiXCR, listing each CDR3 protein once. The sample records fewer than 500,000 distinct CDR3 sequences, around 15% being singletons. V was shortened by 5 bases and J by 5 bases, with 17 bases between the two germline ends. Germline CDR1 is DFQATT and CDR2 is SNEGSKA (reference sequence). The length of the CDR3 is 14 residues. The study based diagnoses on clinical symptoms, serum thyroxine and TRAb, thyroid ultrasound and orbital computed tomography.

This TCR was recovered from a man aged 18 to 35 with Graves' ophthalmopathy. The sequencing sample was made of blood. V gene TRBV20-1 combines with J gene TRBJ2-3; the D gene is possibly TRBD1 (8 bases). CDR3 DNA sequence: TGCAGTGCTCCCCGACAGGGGAGGGTAGATACGCAGTATTTT. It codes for CSAPRQGRVDTQYF.